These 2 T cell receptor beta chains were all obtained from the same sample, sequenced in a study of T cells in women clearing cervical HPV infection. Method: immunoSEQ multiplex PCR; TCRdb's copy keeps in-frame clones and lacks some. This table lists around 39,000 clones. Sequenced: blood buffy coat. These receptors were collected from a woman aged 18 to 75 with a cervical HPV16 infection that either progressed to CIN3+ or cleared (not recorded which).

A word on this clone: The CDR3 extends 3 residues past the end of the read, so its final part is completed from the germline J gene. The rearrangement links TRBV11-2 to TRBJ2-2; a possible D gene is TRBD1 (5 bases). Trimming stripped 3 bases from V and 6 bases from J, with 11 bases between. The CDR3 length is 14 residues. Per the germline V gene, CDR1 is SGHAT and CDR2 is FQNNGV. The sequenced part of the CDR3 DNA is TGTGCCAGCAGCTTGGGCAGGGCCCCCGGGGAG. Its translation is CASSLGRAPGE. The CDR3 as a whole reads CASSLGRAPGELFF.

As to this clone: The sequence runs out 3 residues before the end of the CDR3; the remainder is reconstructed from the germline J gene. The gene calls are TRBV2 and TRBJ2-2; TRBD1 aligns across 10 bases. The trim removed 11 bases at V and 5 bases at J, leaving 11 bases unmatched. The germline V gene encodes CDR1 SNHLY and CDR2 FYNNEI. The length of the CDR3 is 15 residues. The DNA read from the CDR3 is TGTGCCGGAGGGGGGGACAGGGGAGAGACCGGGGAG. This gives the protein CAGGGDRGETGE. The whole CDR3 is CAGGGDRGETGELFF.